This TCR beta chain was sequenced during a study of a mutant IDH1 vaccine in newly diagnosed glioma. Study-level information: Vaccination began 4-6 weeks post radiotherapy alone, or with temozolomide cycles. Treated patients were around 60% male, roughly 40% female, mean age about 41 years.

Germline V gene lookup returns CDR1 MNHEY and CDR2 SVGAGI. Trimming shortened V by 6 bases and J by 0 bases, and 3 bases separated the two germline ends. The CDR3 has 12 residues. Assay: immunoSEQ multiplex PCR; the TCRdb copy retains only in-frame clones and omits some. This table holds fewer than 35,000 clones, more than 75% found once. Specified time point: week 35, safety follow-up. With topical imiquimod, each dose of the vaccine consisted of 300 ug of mutant IDH1 20-mer peptide. Of note for this clone: What it binds is not known.

The gene calls are TRBV6-5 and TRBJ1-3; D unclear. Material: PBMCs, obtained from a glioma patient whose treatment included an IDH1 peptide vaccine. The receptor's source is a man between 25 and 39 years old with glioma. CDR3 sequence (DNA): TGTGCCAGCAGGGGCTCTGGAAACACCATATATTTT. Protein sequence: CASRGSGNTIYF.